The 18 T cell receptor beta chains below come from one sample, sequenced in a study of T cell responses to AZD1222 COVID-19 vaccine. The table came from immunoSEQ multiplex PCR; TCRdb's copy has only in-frame clones and leaves some out. Here the sample spans about 200,000 clones, 80% to 95% being singletons. Source: peripheral blood, taken 28 days after the second AZD1222 dose. The origin of the receptors is an adult who received the AZD1222 COVID-19 vaccine.

The chain is built from TRBV4-1 and TRBJ2-5; 14 bases map to TRBD2. The junction had 5 bases not matched to a gene; V was cut back by 4 bases and J by 4 bases. CDR3 length: 16 amino acids. Germline-derived CDR1 and CDR2 are MGHRA and YSYEKL. CDR3 sequence reads: CASSRTGTSGGETQYF. DNA for the CDR3: TGCGCCAGCAGCCGGACCGGGACTAGCGGGGGAGAGACCCAGTACTTC.

The chain joins TRBV11-3 to TRBJ2-2; D unclear. CDR3 size: 17 residues. Germline lookup yields CDR1 SGHNT and CDR2 YENEEA. Trimming shortened V by 2 bases and J by 0 bases, and 13 bases separated the two germline ends. In nucleotides, the CDR3 is TGTGCCAGCAGCTTACGAAAATGGAGACCGAACACCGGGGAGCTGTTTTTT. It is translated as CASSLRKWRPNTGELFF.

The chain joins TRBV5-6 to TRBJ1-3; a weak D match, TRBD1 (5 bases). Trimming removed 3 bases from V and 0 bases from J, with 10 bases in between. The CDR3 spans 15 residues. The germline V gene encodes CDR1 SGHDT and CDR2 YYEEEE. Written as DNA, the CDR3 is TGTGCCAGCAGCTGGGGACCCTCCTCTGGAAACACCATATATTTT. Protein: CASSWGPSSGNTIYF. Full variable domain (remainder filled in from reference TRBV5-6 and TRBJ1-3): DAGVTQSPTHLIKTRGQQVTLRCSPKSGHDTVSWYQQALGQGPQFIFQYYEEEERQRGNFPDRFSGHQFPNYSSELNVNALLLGDSALYLCASSWGPSSGNTIYFGEGSWLTVV.

V gene TRBV6-1 combines with J gene TRBJ1-2, with D perhaps TRBD1 (6 bases). This CDR3 comprises 18 residues. V lost 0 bases, J lost 4 bases, and 21 bases lay in between. Germline V gene lookup returns CDR1 MNHNS and CDR2 SASEGT. The CDR3 region is CASSEARGVQGGGYGYTF. In DNA form, the CDR3 reads TGTGCCAGCAGTGAAGCGCGAGGGGTACAGGGAGGAGGCTATGGCTACACCTTC.

V gene TRBV15 combines with J gene TRBJ1-5, with a tentative D call TRBD1 (5 bases). This CDR3 has 14 amino acids. Trimming cost V 2 bases and J 7 bases, with 12 bases left between them. The germline V gene has CDR1 LNHNV and CDR2 YYDKDF (reference sequence). The CDR3 coding sequence is TGTGCCACCAGCAGAAGGGACCCATCCCAGCCCCAGCATTTT. This gives the protein CATSRRDPSQPQHF.

The chain couples TRBV28 to TRBJ2-2; D gene unclear. CDR3 length: 13 residues. Germline assignment: CDR1 MDHEN and CDR2 SYDVKM. Trimming removed 5 bases at V and 5 bases at J, with 9 bases between. CDR3 protein: CASSGRRTGELFF. CDR3 nucleotides: TGTGCCAGCAGTGGTCGTAGAACCGGGGAGCTGTTTTTT.

The chain couples TRBV7-9 to TRBJ2-1; D might be TRBD1 (7 bases). CDR1 and CDR2 from the germline V gene are SEHNR and FQNEAQ (reference sequence). V was shortened by 4 bases and J by 8 bases, with 21 bases between the two germline ends. The CDR3 consists of 16 residues. The CDR3 protein is CASSYAQRARGDEQFF. The CDR3 DNA reads as TGTGCCAGCAGCTACGCCCAGCGGGCCAGGGGGGATGAGCAGTTCTTC.

The chain carries TRBV28 and TRBJ2-1, with 9 bases aligning to TRBD2. The CDR3 loop spans 16 amino acids. The V and J ends lost 5 bases and 0 bases, in that order; junction bases with no gene match: 5. Per the germline V gene, CDR1 is MDHEN and CDR2 is SYDVKM. For the CDR3, the DNA is TGTGCCAGCAGTGCGGGCGGGAGGGCCTCCTACAATGAGCAGTTCTTC. Amino acid sequence: CASSAGGRASYNEQFF. Complete variable domain (other parts from reference TRBV28 and TRBJ2-1): DVKVTQSSRYLVKRTGEKVFLECVQDMDHENMFWYRQDPGLGLRLIYFSYDVKMKEKGDIPEGYSVSREKKERFSLILESASTNQTSMYLCASSAGGRASYNEQFFGPGTRLTVL.

V is TRBV13 and J is TRBJ2-1; D gene uncertain. The CDR3 has 13 residues. V lost 3 bases and J 7 bases, leaving 10 bases between the germline ends. The germline V gene has CDR1 PRHDT and CDR2 FYEKMQ (reference sequence). CDR3 nucleotide sequence: TGTGCCAGCAGCTTCTTGAGGCAGAATGAGCAGTTCTTC. It yields the protein CASSFLRQNEQFF.

V and J are TRBV7-9 and TRBJ2-6; D unresolved. This CDR3 is 15 amino acids long. Trimming stripped 0 bases from V and 8 bases from J, with 11 bases between. Germline CDR1 is SEHNR and CDR2 is FQNEAQ (reference sequence). The CDR3 DNA sequence: TGTGCCAGCAGCTTAGCCAAGGGCGGTACCAACGTCCTGACTTTC. This gives the protein CASSLAKGGTNVLTF.

V gene TRBV18 combines with J gene TRBJ1-2, with D possibly TRBD1 on 5 matching bases. The CDR3 length is 13 residues. Germline CDR1 is KGHSH and CDR2 is LQKENI. Between the trimmed V and J ends, which lost 6 bases and 4 bases, there was a span of 12 bases. The CDR3 reads CASSSATAYGYTF. Written as DNA, the CDR3 is TGTGCCAGCTCCAGTGCGACAGCCTATGGCTACACCTTC. The entire variable domain, with the rest obtained from reference TRBV18 and TRBJ1-2, is as follows: NAGVMQNPRHLVRRRGQEARLRCSPMKGHSHVYWYRQLPEEGLKFMVYLQKENIIDESGMPKERFSAEFPKEGPSILRIQQVVRGDSAAYFCASSSATAYGYTFGSGTRLTVV.

The rearrangement links TRBV5-1 to TRBJ2-7; TRBD2 is a possible D gene (6 bases). The V gene lost 4 bases and the J gene lost 7 bases, with 12 bases spanning the gap. CDR3 length: 12 residues. CDR1 and CDR2 (germline): SGHRS, YFSETQ. The CDR3 region is CASSPTRLEQYF. In DNA, the CDR3 is TGCGCCAGCAGCCCGACTAGGTTGGAGCAGTACTTC.

This sequence joins TRBV7-3 and TRBJ2-1, with 10 bases identical to TRBD1. Trimming took 5 bases from V and 5 from J; bases not matched to a gene: 6. This CDR3 has 15 residues. Germline lookup yields CDR1 SGHTA and CDR2 FQGTGA. The CDR3 DNA is TGTGCCAGCAGCCCAAGGGACAGGGGCAACAATGAGCAGTTCTTC. It codes for CASSPRDRGNNEQFF.

The chain is built from TRBV15 and TRBJ2-5; perhaps D is TRBD1 or TRBD2 (7 bases each). The germline V gene encodes CDR1 LNHNV and CDR2 YYDKDF (reference sequence). The CDR3 length is 18 residues. The germline V and J ends were trimmed by 0 bases and 0 bases, with 17 bases remaining between them. CDR3 nucleotides: TGTGCCACCAGCAGAGAGAGATGGCCAGGGGGGGACCAAGAGACCCAGTACTTC. Its protein product is CATSRERWPGGDQETQYF.

The chain uses TRBV11-2 and TRBJ2-5; D call uncertain. The ends were cut back, 6 bases at V and 5 bases at J, with 16 bases in the middle. CDR1 SGHAT and CDR2 FQNNGV come from the germline V gene. The CDR3 consists of 14 residues. CDR3 in amino acids: CASSSRILGETQYF. CDR3 bases: TGTGCCAGCAGTAGTAGGATTCTAGGGGAGACCCAGTACTTC. Full variable domain (missing parts from reference TRBV11-2 and TRBJ2-5): EAGVAQSPRYKIIEKRQSVAFWCNPISGHATLYWYQQILGQGPKLLIQFQNNGVVDDSQLPKDRFSAERLKGVDSTLKIQPAKLEDSAVYLCASSSRILGETQYFGPGTRLLVL.

V usage is TRBV7-3 and J usage is TRBJ1-1, with D unresolved. The V end was cut by 4 bases, the J end by 0 bases, with 9 bases between. The CDR3 is 14 amino acids. Germline V gene lookup returns CDR1 SGHTA and CDR2 FQGTGA. The CDR3 region is CASSSQAMNTEAFF. CDR3 sequence (DNA): TGTGCCAGCAGCTCCCAGGCGATGAACACTGAAGCTTTCTTT.

The genes are TRBV24-1 and TRBJ2-1; D might be TRBD1 (5 bases). V was trimmed by 1 base and J by 8 bases, leaving 8 bases between them. The CDR3 covers 13 residues. From germline, CDR1 is KGHDR and CDR2 SFDVKD. CDR3 nucleotide sequence: TGTGCCACCAGTGATTTCCAGGGCCATGAGCAGTTCTTC. It specifies CATSDFQGHEQFF.

The chain recombines TRBV4-2 with TRBJ2-3; 14 nucleotides agree with TRBD2. The germline V gene encodes CDR1 LGHNA and CDR2 YNFKEQ. The junction had 10 bases not matched to a gene; V was cut back by 3 bases and J by 5 bases. CDR3 length: 18 amino acids. In nucleotides, the CDR3 is TGTGCCAGCAGCCAGAGTGGGACTAGCGGGAGAGGTGGAGATACGCAGTATTTT. The encoded protein is CASSQSGTSGRGGDTQYF.